The next 22 T cell receptor beta chains were all read from a single sample in a study of neoadjuvant anti-PD-1 for oral cavity cancer. Time point specified: after neoadjuvant nivolumab, at surgical resection. The assay was immunoSEQ multiplex PCR, and TCRdb's table has in-frame clones only and misses some. The sample lists some 15,000 clones; approximately 70% were seen once. Here the sequenced sample was PBMCs, taken after nivolumab (anti-PD-1) treatment. The receptors here all came from a person aged 40 to 85 with oral cavity squamous cell carcinoma.

The rearrangement links TRBV7-9 to TRBJ2-6; a possible D gene is TRBD2 (5 bases). V dropped 2 bases and J dropped 4 bases, with 15 bases sitting between them. CDR1 is SEHNR, CDR2 FQNEAQ, per germline (reference sequence). This CDR3 is 17 amino acids long. CDR3 protein: CASSLRGSGKGANVLTF. In nucleotides, the CDR3 is TGTGCCAGCAGCTTACGAGGGAGCGGAAAGGGGGCCAACGTCCTGACTTTC.

This clone was found a few times. This sequence joins TRBV13 and TRBJ1-2, with D possibly matching TRBD1 (5 bases). The CDR3 totals 14 residues. CDR1 is PRHDT, CDR2 FYEKMQ, per germline (reference sequence). Trimming stripped 0 bases from V and 4 bases from J, with 9 bases between. The CDR3 bases are TGTGCCAGCAGCTTAGGCCAGGGAACCTATGGCTACACCTTC. Protein: CASSLGQGTYGYTF.

The V and J genes are TRBV29-1 and TRBJ2-5, with a tentative D call TRBD1 (7 bases). With 3 bases removed from V and 5 bases from J, the gap between germline ends came to 13 bases. This CDR3 region has 13 residues. Looked up from germline, CDR1 is SQVTM and CDR2 is ANQGSEA. CDR3 sequence: CSVEEGAGETQYF. CDR3 sequence (DNA): TGCAGCGTTGAGGAGGGGGCGGGGGAGACCCAGTACTTC. Combining the CDR3 with reference TRBV29-1 and TRBJ2-5 gives the whole variable domain SAVISQKPSRDICQRGTSLTIQCQVDSQVTMMFWYRQQPGQSLTLIATANQGSEATYESGFVIDKFPISRPNLTFSTLTVSNMSPEDSSIYLCSVEEGAGETQYFGPGTRLLVL.

This clone was detected once. The genes are TRBV7-8 and TRBJ1-2, with D perhaps matching TRBD1 (6 bases). CDR1 SGHVS and CDR2 FQNEAQ come from the germline V gene. The V end was cut by 1 base, the J end by 4 bases, with 10 bases between. This CDR3 is built from 14 residues. CDR3 DNA: TGTGCCAGCAGCTTAGAGGGGGGGTTCTATGGCTACACCTTC. This translates into CASSLEGGFYGYTF.

The rearrangement joins TRBV19 to TRBJ2-3; D ambiguous. Germline-derived CDR1 and CDR2 are LNHDA and SQIVND (reference sequence). V lost 5 bases to trimming and J lost 1 base, with 4 bases between them. The CDR3 totals 12 residues. CDR3 in DNA: TGTGCCAGTAGTCCCGGCACAGATACGCAGTATTTT. It yields the protein CASSPGTDTQYF.

The chain couples TRBV6-5 to TRBJ1-2; TRBD1 might be the D (6 bases). V shed 6 bases and J shed 5 bases, with 13 bases lying between them. CDR3 length: 13 amino acids. Germline V gives CDR1 MNHEY, CDR2 SVGAGI. Written as DNA, the CDR3 is TGTGCCAGCAGCTTGGGACACGGGTATGGCTACACCTTC. This translates into CASSLGHGYGYTF.

The chain is built from TRBV6-5 and TRBJ2-2; 8 bases line up with TRBD2. The V gene end was trimmed by 0 bases and the J gene end by 6 bases; junction bases not matched to a gene: 3. Germline CDR1 MNHEY, CDR2 SVGAGI. This CDR3 is built from 15 residues. DNA of the CDR3: TGTGCCAGCAGTTACTCGAGACTAGCGCCCGGGGAGCTGTTTTTT. It encodes CASSYSRLAPGELFF.

J is TRBJ1-2 and V is TRBV28, with 8 bases that match TRBD1. V gave up 4 bases and J gave up 4 bases; unmatched junction bases: 8. Germline loops: CDR1 MDHEN, CDR2 SYDVKM. The CDR3 length is 15 residues. The CDR3 sequence: CASSSPGTGSYGYTF. CDR3 sequence (DNA): TGTGCCAGCAGTTCCCCCGGGACAGGAAGCTATGGCTACACCTTC.

This clone was seen only a few times. The J gene is TRBJ2-1, the V gene TRBV5-4, with 9 bases lining up with TRBD2. V shed 0 bases and J 6 bases; nucleotides not matched to a gene: 7. Germline V gives CDR1 SGHNT, CDR2 YYREEE (reference sequence). The CDR3 contains 16 residues. The CDR3: CASSLDSGRGFNEQFF. The CDR3 DNA follows: TGTGCCAGCAGCTTGGATAGCGGGAGAGGGTTCAATGAGCAGTTCTTC.

The chain couples TRBV5-1 to TRBJ1-2, with 8 bases lining up with TRBD1. The CDR3 totals 15 residues. Trimming removed 5 bases from V and 2 bases from J; junction bases left unmatched: 8. In germline, CDR1 is SGHRS, CDR2 YFSETQ. CDR3 in amino acids: CASRPGQEPNYGYTF. The CDR3 bases are TGCGCCAGCAGGCCGGGACAGGAACCCAACTATGGCTACACCTTC.

The chain is built from TRBV20-1 and TRBJ2-1; D call uncertain. Per germline, CDR1 DFQATT and CDR2 SNEGSKA (reference sequence). V lost 5 bases and J 7 bases, leaving 9 bases between the germline ends. This CDR3 spans 11 amino acids. The CDR3 bases are TGCAGTGCTCCCTACTTGAATGAGCAGTTCTTC. Protein product: CSAPYLNEQFF.

The chain combines TRBV19 with TRBJ1-4, with D perhaps matching TRBD1 (5 bases). Germline CDR1 and CDR2: LNHDA and SQIVND (reference sequence). This CDR3 is built from 15 residues. V was pared by 5 bases and J by 4 bases, with 14 bases between. The CDR3 protein is CASSSPRGNNEKLFF. Here the CDR3 DNA reads TGTGCCAGTAGTTCCCCCCGGGGGAATAATGAAAAACTGTTTTTT.

The rearrangement uses TRBV19 and TRBJ2-1, with D maybe TRBD1 (5 bases). The CDR3 is made up of 11 amino acids. Per the germline V gene, CDR1 is LNHDA and CDR2 is SQIVND (reference sequence). The V end lost 10 bases, the J end lost 4 bases, and 8 bases lay between the germline ends. The CDR3 sequence is CATRQYNEQFF. CDR3 nucleotide sequence: TGTGCCACTAGACAGTACAATGAGCAGTTCTTC.

In this sample, this clone turned up once. The rearrangement joins TRBV30 to TRBJ1-3; tentatively, D is TRBD1 (5 bases). The V end was cut by 3 bases, the J end by 4 bases, with 7 bases between. CDR3 length: 12 residues. CDR1 and CDR2 (germline): GTSNPN, SVGIG (reference sequence). CDR3 region: CAWSRGGNTIYF. In DNA form, the CDR3 reads TGTGCCTGGAGCCGGGGGGGAAACACCATATATTTT.

The J gene is TRBJ1-2, the V gene TRBV30, with unresolved D. The V gene lost 8 bases and the J gene lost 6 bases, with 16 bases spanning the gap. CDR1 is GTSNPN and CDR2 is SVGIG in the germline V gene (reference sequence). CDR3 length equals 12 residues. The CDR3 spells CARLRQENGYTF. CDR3 nucleotide sequence: TGTGCCCGACTTCGCCAAGAGAATGGCTACACCTTC.

This clone showed up just once. The rearrangement links TRBV12-5 to TRBJ2-2; D unresolved. The CDR3 length is 18 residues. V lost 2 bases and J 5 bases, leaving 21 bases between the germline ends. Germline V CDR1 and CDR2: LGHNT, FRNRAP. The CDR3 DNA is TGTGCTAGTGGTTTGTCCGTGGGGTTCGGCAGCGAGACCGGGGAGCTGTTTTTT. Protein: CASGLSVGFGSETGELFF.

This clone turned up a few times. This chain connects TRBV28 to TRBJ2-7, with TRBD1 identical over 8 bases. V gave up 2 bases and J gave up 5 bases; unmatched junction bases: 5. The V gene's germline CDR1 is MDHEN and CDR2 SYDVKM. The CDR3 runs to 14 residues. CDR3 residues: CASSLKDRVNEQYF. The DNA for the CDR3 is TGTGCCAGCAGTTTAAAGGACAGGGTGAACGAGCAGTACTTC.

This chain uses TRBV25-1 with TRBJ2-1; maybe TRBD2 (6 bases). Trimming removed 4 bases from V and 4 bases from J, with 14 bases in between. The CDR3 is 15 amino acids. Per germline, CDR1 MGHDK and CDR2 SYGVNS. The CDR3 loop reads CASSGLALYYNEQFF. DNA for the CDR3: TGTGCCAGCAGTGGGCTAGCGCTCTATTACAATGAGCAGTTCTTC.

The chain recombines TRBV11-2 with TRBJ2-3; possible D gene TRBD1, 6 bases. Germline loops: CDR1 SGHAT, CDR2 FQNNGV. The CDR3 is 14 amino acids. The ends were cut back, 5 bases at V and 2 bases at J, with 11 bases in the middle. CDR3 region: CASSPTGFTDTQYF. CDR3 sequence (DNA): TGTGCCAGCAGCCCTACAGGGTTCACAGATACGCAGTATTTT.

V and J are TRBV5-1 and TRBJ2-1; D is ambiguous. The CDR3 runs to 15 residues. Trimming cost V 4 bases and J 7 bases, with 18 bases left between them. Looked up from germline, CDR1 is SGHRS and CDR2 is YFSETQ. The CDR3 sequence is CASSEQESNRNEQFF. The CDR3 DNA reads as TGCGCCAGCAGCGAGCAGGAGTCAAATAGGAATGAGCAGTTCTTC. Based on the CDR3 plus reference TRBV5-1 and TRBJ2-1, the full variable domain is KAGVTQTPRYLIKTRGQQVTLSCSPISGHRSVSWYQQTPGQGLQFLFEYFSETQRNKGNFPGRFSGRQFSNSRSEMNVSTLELGDSALYLCASSEQESNRNEQFFGPGTRLTVL.

V and J are TRBV13 and TRBJ2-1; 10 bases line up with TRBD1. The V and J ends lost 3 bases and 7 bases, in that order; junction bases with no gene match: 9. The CDR3 has 16 residues. Germline V lookup: CDR1 PRHDT, CDR2 FYEKMQ (reference sequence). The CDR3: CASSLTWDRGSNEQFF. As DNA, the CDR3 is TGTGCCAGCAGCTTGACGTGGGACAGGGGATCAAATGAGCAGTTCTTC.

The J gene is TRBJ2-2, the V gene TRBV2; possibly TRBD1 or TRBD2 for D (5 bases each). The CDR3 is made up of 13 amino acids. The V gene lost 8 bases and the J gene lost 2 bases, with 9 bases spanning the gap. Germline lookup yields CDR1 SNHLY and CDR2 FYNNEI. The CDR3 DNA reads as TGTGCCAGCGGGGACCCAAACACCGGGGAGCTGTTTTTT. Translating it yields CASGDPNTGELFF.